The 9 T cell receptor beta chains below come from one sample, sequenced in a study of T-cell memory formation after mild COVID-19. TCRdb used MiXCR to reprocess the 5' RACE reads, holding one entry per CDR3 protein. Among approximately 260,000 distinct CDR3 sequences listed, 15% to 20% were seen once. Sample: PBMCs or a T cell subset sorted from them (not recorded which). These TCRs come from a man aged 18 to 35 who had mild COVID-19 (a few samples of this study predate the infection). Cell type and time point are not known.

This clonotype occurred a few times. The chain has TRBV4-1 and TRBJ2-2; the D gene could be TRBD1 or TRBD2 (5 bases each). The V end was cut by 0 bases, the J end by 3 bases, with 14 bases between. The CDR3 covers 17 residues. Germline values: CDR1 MGHRA, CDR2 YSYEKL. CDR3 sequence: CASSQDMGPPYTGELFF. CDR3 coding DNA: TGCGCCAGCAGCCAAGATATGGGACCGCCTTACACCGGGGAGCTGTTTTTT.

The chain employs TRBV7-2 and TRBJ2-3; weak D call: TRBD2 (7 bases). V was shortened by 0 bases and J by 1 base, with 14 bases between the two germline ends. CDR1 SGHTA and CDR2 FQGNSA come from the germline V gene. The CDR3 contains 17 residues. The CDR3 loop reads CASSLALGGPGTDTQYF. CDR3 coding DNA: TGTGCCAGCAGCTTAGCGCTGGGGGGGCCTGGCACAGATACGCAGTATTTT.

The V gene is TRBV7-9, the J gene TRBJ2-2; TRBD1 matches at 7 bases. The J segment lost 0 bases and the V segment lost 5 bases, leaving 3 bases of the junction unmatched. This CDR3 is 15 amino acids long. Germline lookup yields CDR1 SEHNR and CDR2 FQNEAQ (reference sequence). CDR3 in DNA: TGTGCCAGCAGCGCCGGGACAGCGAACACCGGGGAGCTGTTTTTT. Translating gives CASSAGTANTGELFF.

This clonotype was recorded a few times. The J gene is TRBJ2-7, the V gene TRBV27, with 7 bases aligning to TRBD1. The CDR3 runs to 15 residues. The J segment lost 4 bases and the V segment lost 6 bases, leaving 12 bases of the junction unmatched. The germline V gene encodes CDR1 MNHEY and CDR2 SMNVEV (reference sequence). The CDR3 loop is CASSRQGEGYYEQYF. Written as DNA, the CDR3 is TGTGCCAGCAGCCGACAGGGCGAAGGCTATTACGAGCAGTACTTC.

In its sample, this clonotype was seen a few times. The gene calls are TRBV30 and TRBJ2-1, with D possibly matching TRBD1 (6 bases). This CDR3 has 13 residues. V was cut by 4 bases and J by 4 bases, with 11 bases left in between. Germline-derived CDR1 and CDR2 are GTSNPN and SVGIG (reference sequence). The CDR3 loop is CAWIEDSYNEQFF. The CDR3 DNA follows: TGTGCCTGGATTGAGGACAGTTACAATGAGCAGTTCTTC.

This clonotype was recorded many times. The genes are TRBV2 and TRBJ1-2; no reliable D call. CDR1 SNHLY and CDR2 FYNNEI come from the germline V gene. The CDR3 has 15 amino acids. V dropped 6 bases and J dropped 7 bases, with 21 bases sitting between them. The CDR3 region is CASSPKTYHSLGYTF. In DNA, the CDR3 is TGTGCCAGCAGCCCCAAAACATATCATTCCCTTGGCTACACCTTC.

The V call is TRBV28, the J call TRBJ2-7; D not certain. Trimming stripped 2 bases from V and 2 bases from J, with 7 bases between. Germline-derived CDR1 and CDR2 are MDHEN and SYDVKM. This CDR3 has 13 amino acids. CDR3 nucleotides: TGTGCCAGCAGTTTAGCCAGAACCTACGAGCAGTACGTC. Residues: CASSLARTYEQYV.

The chain combines TRBV20-1 with TRBJ1-2; D not certain. This CDR3 is built from 11 residues. V lost 1 base and J 7 bases, leaving 7 bases between the germline ends. Germline CDR1 and CDR2: DFQATT and SNEGSKA (reference sequence). The CDR3 nucleotides read TGCAGTGCTAGAGTAACACCTGGCTACACCTTC. Translation gives CSARVTPGYTF.

The chain carries TRBV27 and TRBJ2-7; D tentatively fits TRBD1 or TRBD2 (5 bases each). Trimming removed 3 bases from V and 5 bases from J, with 11 bases in between. The CDR3 runs 13 residues. CDR1 is MNHEY and CDR2 is SMNVEV in the germline V gene (reference sequence). CDR3 sequence: CASSFRQGHEQYV. CDR3 nucleotide sequence: TGTGCCAGCAGTTTTAGGCAGGGACACGAGCAGTACGTC.